These 28 T cell receptor beta chains came from one sample sequenced in a study of cytomegalovirus exposure and HLA in healthy donors. The PCR used 60 Vbeta and 13 Jbeta primers. The protocol was immunoSEQ multiplex PCR, while the TCRdb copy is restricted to in-frame clones and leaves out a portion. Of around 180,000 clones in the sample, roughly 85% were seen once. The sample comprised PBMCs. Receptors were obtained from a woman aged 40 to 50 in good health and CMV-seronegative.

This sequence joins TRBV4-3 and TRBJ2-3; TRBD1 matches 12 bases. The junction had 10 bases not matched to a gene; V was cut back by 0 bases and J by 6 bases. Looked up from germline, CDR1 is LGHNA and CDR2 is YSLEER. The CDR3 loop spans 18 amino acids. CDR3 bases: TGCGCCAGCAGCCAAGACCCGTCGGGACAGGGGGCCAGGGATACGCAGTATTTT. Its translation: CASSQDPSGQGARDTQYF.

CDR3 DNA sequence: TGTGCCAGCAGCGTGAGAGCAGGGTTTGACTACACCTTC. Residues: CASSVRAGFDYTF. The chain uses TRBV9 and TRBJ1-2; D is possibly TRBD1 (5 bases). The V end was cut by 2 bases, the J end by 10 bases, with 15 bases between. The CDR3 totals 13 residues. CDR1 and CDR2 (germline): SGDLS, YYNGEE.

Only a few counts were recorded for this clone. V and J are TRBV6-1 and TRBJ2-1; TRBD1 aligns across 12 bases. Germline trimming cut 6 bases from V and 10 bases from J; bases unmatched to any gene: 10. The length of the CDR3 is 15 residues. The germline CDR1 and CDR2 sequences are MNHNS and SASEGT. The CDR3 coding sequence is TGTGCCAGCAGGGGGGACAGGGGGCCCCTTAACGAGCAGTTCTTC. Translating it yields CASRGDRGPLNEQFF.

This chain joins TRBV9 and TRBJ2-2, with D possibly being TRBD1 (6 bases). CDR3 length: 14 residues. V lost 0 bases, J lost 4 bases, and 7 bases lay in between. Germline V gives CDR1 SGDLS, CDR2 YYNGEE. CDR3 amino acids: CASSVVGGTGELFF. Written as DNA, the CDR3 is TGTGCCAGCAGCGTAGTAGGGGGCACCGGGGAGCTGTTTTTT. The complete variable domain, with remaining parts taken from reference TRBV9 and TRBJ2-2, reads DSGVTQTPKHLITATGQRVTLRCSPRSGDLSVYWYQQSLDQGLQFLIQYYNGEERAKGNILERFSAQQFPDLHSELNLSSLELGDSALYFCASSVVGGTGELFFGEGSRLTVL.

The chain recombines TRBV28 with TRBJ1-2; 7 bases match TRBD1. There are 14 residues in the CDR3. CDR1 and CDR2 from the germline V gene are MDHEN and SYDVKM. V shed 8 bases, J shed 1 base, and the junction held 7 bases outside the gene matches. As DNA, the CDR3 is TGTGCCAGCGGTTCTGGGGACAGTAACTATGGCTACACCTTC. This encodes CASGSGDSNYGYTF.

The chain carries TRBV7-2 and TRBJ1-1, with 7 bases lining up with TRBD1. Germline CDR1 SGHTA, CDR2 FQGNSA. V lost 7 bases, J lost 6 bases, and 8 bases stayed unmatched. The CDR3 is made up of 13 amino acids. The CDR3 protein is CASKGGIWAEAFF. The CDR3 DNA sequence: TGTGCCAGCAAAGGGGGCATATGGGCTGAAGCTTTCTTT.

This clone was seen more than once but under ten times. J is TRBJ1-2 and V is TRBV6-1, with D maybe TRBD1 (5 bases). Between the trimmed V and J ends, which lost 10 bases and 2 bases, there was a span of 8 bases. There are 11 residues in the CDR3. Germline-derived CDR1 and CDR2 are MNHNS and SASEGT. The CDR3 here is CAITGNYGYTF. CDR3 nucleotide sequence: TGTGCCATTACAGGAAACTATGGCTACACCTTC.

The chain joins TRBV5-6 to TRBJ2-1, with 8 bases aligning to TRBD2. The CDR3 is 15 amino acids. V was clipped by 2 bases and J by 7 bases; unmatched bases: 8. Germline CDR1 is SGHDT and CDR2 is YYEEEE. This chain's CDR3 is CASSFWAGGINEQFF. The CDR3 DNA reads as TGTGCCAGCAGCTTTTGGGCGGGAGGAATAAATGAGCAGTTCTTC.

The V call is TRBV28, the J call TRBJ1-5; D possibly corresponds to TRBD1 (5 bases). CDR1 MDHEN and CDR2 SYDVKM come from the germline V gene. The CDR3 is 14 amino acids. The V end lost 6 bases, the J end lost 2 bases, and 11 bases lay between the germline ends. The CDR3 sequence: CASREGPGNQPQHF. DNA of the CDR3: TGTGCCAGCAGGGAGGGACCAGGCAATCAGCCCCAGCATTTT.

This clone has only one observation. The chain combines TRBV29-1 with TRBJ1-3; unclear D gene. Deletions cut 6 bases from V and 0 bases from J, with 9 bases between. Germline loops: CDR1 SQVTM, CDR2 ANQGSEA. This CDR3 spans 13 amino acids. The CDR3 bases are TGCAGCGTCAGTCATTCCTCTGGAAACACCATATATTTT. It codes for CSVSHSSGNTIYF. Using reference TRBV29-1 and TRBJ1-3 for the parts outside the CDR3, the full variable domain is SAVISQKPSRDICQRGTSLTIQCQVDSQVTMMFWYRQQPGQSLTLIATANQGSEATYESGFVIDKFPISRPNLTFSTLTVSNMSPEDSSIYLCSVSHSSGNTIYFGEGSWLTVV.

The CDR3 DNA is TGTGCCAGCAGCCCTAACAGCGGGGACGAGCAGTACTTC. Translated, it gives CASSPNSGDEQYF. The rearrangement uses TRBV7-9 and TRBJ2-7; TRBD2 matches at 7 bases. V shed 5 bases and J 5 bases; nucleotides not matched to a gene: 6. The germline CDR1 and CDR2 sequences are SEHNR and FQNEAQ (reference sequence). There are 13 residues in the CDR3.

This clone was counted a few times. In nucleotides, the CDR3 is TGTGCCAGCAGTGCGGCCGGGGGGGACACTGAAGCTTTCTTT. It codes for CASSAAGGDTEAFF. The genes are TRBV2 and TRBJ1-1; D may be TRBD1 (5 bases). Germline CDR1 is SNHLY and CDR2 is FYNNEI. V lost 4 bases and J lost 3, with 12 bases in between. The CDR3 spans 14 residues.

The gene calls are TRBV4-3 and TRBJ1-5; no firm D call. The CDR3 is made up of 15 amino acids. Looked up from germline, CDR1 is LGHNA and CDR2 is YSLEER. V lost 0 bases and J lost 0, with 6 bases in between. The CDR3 nucleotides are TGCGCCAGCAGCCAAGATAGGAGTAGCAATCAGCCCCAGCATTTT. This translates into CASSQDRSSNQPQHF.

This clone was picked up a small number of times. This sequence joins TRBV30 and TRBJ2-7, with D perhaps matching TRBD2 (6 bases). Trimming took off 0 bases at V and 4 bases at J, with 19 bases between the two ends. The germline CDR1 and CDR2 sequences are GTSNPN and SVGIG (reference sequence). The CDR3 contains 16 residues. The CDR3 loop reads CAWSVRGTFGGYEQYF. In DNA form, the CDR3 reads TGTGCCTGGAGTGTACGCGGGACTTTCGGGGGATACGAGCAGTACTTC.

Here the CDR3 reads CASSSHPGADTQYF. The CDR3 nucleotides are TGTGCCAGCAGCTCCCACCCCGGGGCAGATACGCAGTATTTT. V usage is TRBV7-3 and J usage is TRBJ2-3; tentative D call: TRBD2 (5 bases). Germline-derived CDR1 and CDR2 are SGHTA and FQGTGA. Between the trimmed V and J ends, which lost 4 bases and 4 bases, there was a span of 12 bases. CDR3 size: 14 residues.

The V and J genes are TRBV7-2 and TRBJ1-2, with TRBD1 identical over 9 bases. V dropped 4 bases and J dropped 4; count of bases not matched to a gene: 4. CDR1 is SGHTA and CDR2 is FQGNSA in the germline V gene. This CDR3 is built from 14 residues. The CDR3 here is CASSSRGQGYGYTF. The CDR3 region has the DNA TGTGCCAGCAGCTCGAGGGGACAGGGCTATGGCTACACCTTC.

This chain connects TRBV9 to TRBJ2-7; 10 bases match TRBD1. V shed 3 bases and J 3 bases; nucleotides not matched to a gene: 3. The length of the CDR3 is 14 residues. Per germline, CDR1 SGDLS and CDR2 YYNGEE. The CDR3 DNA follows: TGTGCCAGCAGCGGGACAGGGGGTTTCTACGAGCAGTACTTC. As protein: CASSGTGGFYEQYF.

The chain recombines TRBV11-2 with TRBJ1-2, with D possibly being TRBD1 (5 bases). This CDR3 is built from 14 residues. The germline V gene has CDR1 SGHAT and CDR2 FQNNGV. Trimming shortened V by 3 bases and J by 2 bases, and 10 bases separated the two germline ends. CDR3 protein: CASSLTDKNYGYTF. CDR3 coding DNA: TGTGCCAGCAGCTTGACGGACAAGAACTATGGCTACACCTTC.

The chain couples TRBV4-1 to TRBJ2-7; 12 nucleotides line up with TRBD1. J was trimmed by 1 base and V by 6 bases; bases with no gene match: 10. Germline loops: CDR1 MGHRA, CDR2 YSYEKL. CDR3 length equals 17 residues. Here the CDR3 DNA reads TGCGCCAGCAGGCCCGGGACAGGGGGCGCAAAGTCCTACGAGCAGTACTTC. This gives the protein CASRPGTGGAKSYEQYF.

The rearrangement links TRBV6-1 to TRBJ2-7, with D perhaps TRBD2 (6 bases). The germline V gene has CDR1 MNHNS and CDR2 SASEGT. The CDR3 is 16 amino acids. Trimming pared 2 bases from V and 0 bases from J, leaving 14 bases between. CDR3 sequence (DNA): TGTGCCAGCAGTGAAATTGGGGGGACCGGCTCCTACGAGCAGTACTTC. Translation: CASSEIGGTGSYEQYF.

V and J are TRBV7-6 and TRBJ2-7; 9 nucleotides align to TRBD2. The germline gives CDR1 SGHVS, CDR2 FNYEAQ. Losses at the gene ends were 1 base for V and 5 bases for J; bases not matched to a gene: 6. The CDR3 runs 15 residues. The CDR3 reads CASSLDLAGIDEQYF. In DNA, the CDR3 is TGTGCCAGCAGCTTAGATCTAGCGGGAATTGACGAGCAGTACTTC.

This rearrangement joins TRBV5-6 to TRBJ2-7; D is ambiguous. The V end lost 1 base, the J end lost 6 bases, and 17 bases lay between the germline ends. There are 15 residues in the CDR3. Germline V lookup: CDR1 SGHDT, CDR2 YYEEEE. The CDR3 region has the DNA TGTGCCAGCAGCTTGAGTGGCAATCGGGTACGCGAGCAGTACTTC. It translates to CASSLSGNRVREQYF.

The chain employs TRBV14 and TRBJ2-5; perhaps TRBD2 as D (5 bases). The CDR3 consists of 15 residues. Between the trimmed V and J ends, which lost 2 bases and 1 base, there was a span of 11 bases. Per germline, CDR1 SGHDN and CDR2 FVKESK. The chain's CDR3 is CASSQFTGIQETQYF. For the CDR3, the DNA is TGTGCCAGCAGCCAATTTACCGGGATCCAAGAGACCCAGTACTTC.

With respect to this clone: Within the sample, other DNA sequences also encode this same CDR3. The chain has TRBV19 and TRBJ2-7, with D maybe TRBD1 (6 bases). CDR3 length equals 14 residues. Germline CDR1 is LNHDA and CDR2 is SQIVND (reference sequence). V lost 1 base to trimming and J lost 2 bases, with 9 bases between them. CDR3 nucleotide sequence: TGTGCCAGTAGTATAGGACAGGAGACCTACGAGCAGTACTTC. Amino acid sequence: CASSIGQETYEQYF.

The chain combines TRBV29-1 with TRBJ2-7; D might be TRBD2 (7 bases). V lost 6 bases, J lost 0 bases, and 15 bases lay in between. Germline V gene lookup returns CDR1 SQVTM and CDR2 ANQGSEA. The CDR3 extends over 14 amino acids. The CDR3: CSVKSGGLSYEQYF. CDR3 bases: TGCAGCGTCAAATCGGGGGGCCTCTCCTACGAGCAGTACTTC.

The CDR3 DNA reads TGCAGCGTTGACGGGGGGGTGGACAGGGGGCTAATTGGGGCTTTCTTT. It codes for CSVDGGVDRGLIGAFF. The V call is TRBV29-1, the J call TRBJ1-1; TRBD1 matches at 11 bases. This CDR3 contains 16 residues. Germline V gene data show CDR1 as SQVTM and CDR2 as ANQGSEA. With V trimmed by 3 bases and J by 11 bases, 17 bases remained unmatched. Using reference TRBV29-1 and TRBJ1-1 for the parts outside the CDR3, the full variable domain is SAVISQKPSRDICQRGTSLTIQCQVDSQVTMMFWYRQQPGQSLTLIATANQGSEATYESGFVIDKFPISRPNLTFSTLTVSNMSPEDSSIYLCSVDGGVDRGLIGAFFGQGTRLTVV.

The sample holds a few counts of this clone. The V call is TRBV2, the J call TRBJ2-7; TRBD1 aligns across 7 bases. V was clipped by 10 bases and J by 2 bases; unmatched bases: 8. Germline CDR1 reads SNHLY; CDR2 reads FYNNEI. The CDR3 is 13 amino acids. The DNA for the CDR3 is TGTGCCATGCTCGGGACAGCCACCTACGAGCAGTACTTC. Translated: CAMLGTATYEQYF.

The chain couples TRBV13 to TRBJ1-3; D is perhaps TRBD1 (5 bases). This CDR3 region has 15 residues. Germline assignment: CDR1 PRHDT and CDR2 FYEKMQ (reference sequence). The V gene lost 6 bases and the J gene lost 0 bases, with 12 bases spanning the gap. CDR3 sequence (DNA): TGTGCCAGCAGAAGGTCAGGGTTCTCTGGAAACACCATATATTTT. Translated: CASRRSGFSGNTIYF. The variable domain in full, with the rest retrieved from reference TRBV13 and TRBJ1-3, is AAGVIQSPRHLIKEKRETATLKCYPIPRHDTVYWYQQGPGQDPQFLISFYEKMQSDKGSIPDRFSAQQFSDYHSELNMSSLELGDSALYFCASRRSGFSGNTIYFGEGSWLTVV.